This T cell receptor beta chain was identified in a study of OX40 agonist ivuxolimab in advanced cancers. Study overall: Each dose-escalation patient presented with hepatocellular carcinoma, melanoma, renal cell or head and neck cancer.

Study-wide points: Certain nonresponding patients likewise had low normalized T-cell clonal expansion. The study did not work out the antigen specificity of the expanded peripheral T cells.

The data were produced by immunoSEQ multiplex PCR, yet TCRdb's version contains in-frame clones alone and is incomplete. The sample holds some 54,000 clones, roughly 86% seen once. Autoimmune disease history or systemic immunosuppression led to patient exclusion. Germline values: CDR1 SNHLY, CDR2 FYNNEI. The ends were cut back, 0 bases at V and 4 bases at J, with 8 bases in the middle. This CDR3 contains 14 residues. This clone has a single count. Its target is unknown. This sequence was found in an adult with an advanced solid tumor such as melanoma, head and neck, liver or kidney cancer. The material was CD4+ or CD8+ T cells sorted from blood, obtained in a trial of the OX40 agonist ivuxolimab. V gene TRBV2 combines with J gene TRBJ2-3, with unresolved D. The CDR3 DNA sequence: TGTGCCAGCAGTGAAGCTAGTATGGCAGATACGCAGTATTTT. This translates into CASSEASMADTQYF.